Following are 22 T cell receptor beta chains from one sample sequenced in a study of cytomegalovirus exposure and HLA in healthy donors. The PCR had 60 Vbeta and 13 Jbeta primers. Some clones are missing from TCRdb's copy, which holds only in-frame ones; the method was immunoSEQ multiplex PCR. The table shows more than 95,000 clones, with roughly three quarters occurring only once. Sequences were obtained from PBMCs. All receptors come from a middle-aged man in good health and CMV-seropositive.

DNA for the CDR3: TGTGCCATCAGTGAGAACCGGGAGGGCGCCTCTGGGGCCAACGTCCTGACTTTC. Translating gives CAISENREGASGANVLTF. This chain uses TRBV10-3 with TRBJ2-6; 8 bases are a match to TRBD2. CDR1 is ENHRY and CDR2 is SYGVKD in the germline V gene. The CDR3 has 18 amino acids. V was clipped by 2 bases and J by 0 bases; unmatched bases: 6.

This sequence joins TRBV30 and TRBJ2-7; a possible D gene is TRBD2 (6 bases). The V and J ends lost 2 bases and 12 bases respectively, with 17 bases between them. The CDR3 spans 12 residues. The germline V gene has CDR1 GTSNPN and CDR2 SVGIG (reference sequence). The DNA for the CDR3 is TGTGCCTGGAGTCCACCCTCTACGGGAGTGTACTTC. Amino acid sequence: CAWSPPSTGVYF.

The rearrangement uses TRBV28 and TRBJ2-7, with 12 bases matching TRBD1. CDR3 size: 15 residues. Germline V CDR1 and CDR2: MDHEN, SYDVKM. Germline trimming cut 4 bases from V and 4 bases from J; bases unmatched to any gene: 5. The CDR3 DNA sequence: TGTGCCAGCAGTTCTCCGGGACAGGGGGCGTACGAGCAGTACTTC. It is translated as CASSSPGQGAYEQYF. Complete variable domain (other parts from reference TRBV28 and TRBJ2-7): DVKVTQSSRYLVKRTGEKVFLECVQDMDHENMFWYRQDPGLGLRLIYFSYDVKMKEKGDIPEGYSVSREKKERFSLILESASTNQTSMYLCASSSPGQGAYEQYFGPGTRLTVT.

The chain employs TRBV5-1 and TRBJ2-2; TRBD1 agrees at 7 bases. The CDR3 consists of 18 residues. V trimming: 0 bases; J trimming: 3 bases; junction bases outside the gene matches: 11. From germline, CDR1 is SGHRS and CDR2 YFSETQ. DNA for the CDR3: TGCGCCAGCAGCTTGGGTTATAGTAGAGGGACAGACACCGGGGAGCTGTTTTTT. Translating gives CASSLGYSRGTDTGELFF.

The V and J genes are TRBV5-5 and TRBJ1-3; TRBD1 aligns across 10 bases. Per germline, CDR1 SGHKS and CDR2 YYEKEE (reference sequence). The length of the CDR3 is 16 residues. V was pared by 4 bases and J by 4 bases, with 8 bases of the junction left unmatched. The CDR3 sequence: CASSERQGATGNTIYF. In nucleotides, the CDR3 is TGTGCCAGCAGCGAAAGACAGGGGGCGACGGGAAACACCATATATTTT.

The chain has TRBV2 and TRBJ2-2; no definite D call. Trimming cost V 5 bases and J 1 base, with 11 bases left between them. The CDR3 has 15 amino acids. Germline V gene lookup returns CDR1 SNHLY and CDR2 FYNNEI. CDR3 coding DNA: TGTGCCAGCAGTCGCGAACAGAGGAACACCGGGGAGCTGTTTTTT. Residues: CASSREQRNTGELFF.

This chain links TRBV28 with TRBJ2-1, with 8 nucleotides matching TRBD1. CDR1 is MDHEN and CDR2 is SYDVKM in the germline V gene. The CDR3 contains 14 residues. The V segment lost 5 bases and the J segment 2 bases; nucleotides outside the gene matches: 2. CDR3 residues: CASSPGGPYNEQFF. The CDR3 bases are TGTGCCAGCAGTCCAGGGGGCCCCTACAATGAGCAGTTCTTC.

The rearrangement joins TRBV28 to TRBJ2-7; TRBD1 agrees at 8 bases. Per the germline V gene, CDR1 is MDHEN and CDR2 is SYDVKM. The trim removed 5 bases at V and 0 bases at J, leaving 6 bases unmatched. The CDR3 extends over 15 amino acids. CDR3 in DNA: TGTGCCAGCAGTCTACAGGGGGTCGCCTCCTACGAGCAGTACTTC. As protein: CASSLQGVASYEQYF.

In its sample, this clone was seen a few times. The chain recombines TRBV11-2 with TRBJ1-5, with 7 bases fitting TRBD1. Germline V lookup: CDR1 SGHAT, CDR2 FQNNGV. The CDR3 sequence is 14 residues long. Trimming cost V 2 bases and J 2 bases; bases outside gene matches: 0. CDR3 in DNA: TGTGCCAGCAGCTTACAGGGGGGCAATCAGCCCCAGCATTTT. Amino acid sequence: CASSLQGGNQPQHF.

The rearrangement joins TRBV19 to TRBJ1-1, with 7 bases identical to TRBD1. The CDR3 is made up of 14 amino acids. Trimming removed 5 bases from V and 1 base from J; junction bases left unmatched: 4. Germline V gives CDR1 LNHDA, CDR2 SQIVND (reference sequence). The CDR3: CASSGRQGNTEAFF. The CDR3 nucleotides read TGTGCCAGTAGTGGCCGACAGGGGAACACTGAAGCTTTCTTT.

This clone was observed a single time. The V gene is TRBV5-8, the J gene TRBJ2-7; D gene uncertain. The V gene lost 3 bases and the J gene lost 6 bases, with 4 bases spanning the gap. Germline V gives CDR1 SGHTS, CDR2 YDEGEE. This CDR3 is 10 amino acids long. The CDR3 nucleotides are TGTGCCAGCAGCTGGGCCGAGCAGTACTTC. This codes for CASSWAEQYF.

This chain links TRBV2 with TRBJ1-4; 7 positions match TRBD1. Per germline, CDR1 SNHLY and CDR2 FYNNEI. V was pared by 5 bases and J by 8 bases, with 8 bases of the junction left unmatched. The CDR3 extends over 14 amino acids. The CDR3 DNA reads as TGTGCCAGCAGTCCCCCCACAGGGGAAGAAAAACTGTTTTTT. This translates into CASSPPTGEEKLFF.

The V and J genes are TRBV19 and TRBJ2-7; 12 bases fit TRBD1. The CDR3 covers 15 residues. After removal of 6 bases from V and 0 bases from J, the junction contained 3 bases not matched to a gene. CDR1 is LNHDA, CDR2 SQIVND, per germline (reference sequence). CDR3 protein: CASSPGQGASYEQYF. CDR3 DNA sequence: TGTGCCAGTAGCCCGGGACAGGGGGCCTCCTACGAGCAGTACTTC.

J is TRBJ1-2 and V is TRBV4-3; D uncertain. The CDR3 is made up of 13 amino acids. The V gene's germline CDR1 is LGHNA and CDR2 YSLEER. The V end was cut by 4 bases, the J end by 1 base, with 7 bases between. CDR3 in amino acids: CASSRGVNYGYTF. In DNA, the CDR3 is TGCGCCAGCAGCCGCGGGGTTAACTATGGCTACACCTTC.

The V and J genes are TRBV27 and TRBJ2-1; TRBD2 matches at 10 bases. Germline CDR1 reads MNHEY; CDR2 reads SMNVEV (reference sequence). Unmatched junction bases numbered 5, after V lost 5 bases and J lost 4 bases. The CDR3 has 15 amino acids. The DNA of the CDR3 is TGTGCCAGCAGTCTAAGACTAGCGGGTTACAATGAGCAGTTCTTC. It translates to CASSLRLAGYNEQFF.

This clone was picked up a small number of times. The chain joins TRBV28 to TRBJ2-1; D is possibly TRBD1 (6 bases). The CDR3 spans 15 residues. The V gene's germline CDR1 is MDHEN and CDR2 SYDVKM. V lost 5 bases, J lost 7 bases, and 18 bases lay in between. CDR3 protein: CASSKIGRTENEQFF. CDR3 nucleotide sequence: TGTGCCAGCAGTAAAATCGGACGGACAGAGAATGAGCAGTTCTTC.

This chain connects TRBV9 to TRBJ2-7; TRBD2 might be the D (5 bases). Trimming cost V 4 bases and J 0 bases, with 14 bases left between them. CDR1 is SGDLS, CDR2 YYNGEE, per germline. This CDR3 is built from 15 residues. In DNA, the CDR3 is TGTGCCAGCAGCAGGACTCCATACGTCTCCTACGAGCAGTACTTC. Translation gives CASSRTPYVSYEQYF.

This clone was detected a few times. CDR3 sequence: CASSPPGERHNEQFF. In DNA form, the CDR3 reads TGTGCCAGCAGTCCCCCCGGGGAGAGGCACAATGAGCAGTTCTTC. V is TRBV6-1 and J is TRBJ2-1; D may be TRBD2 (5 bases). The CDR3 has 15 amino acids. V dropped 5 bases and J dropped 5 bases, with 16 bases sitting between them. Germline V gene lookup returns CDR1 MNHNS and CDR2 SASEGT.

The chain recombines TRBV5-6 with TRBJ2-1, with 11 nucleotides matching TRBD2. CDR3 length: 17 amino acids. V lost 4 bases and J lost 4; bases outside the gene matches: 10. In germline, CDR1 is SGHDT, CDR2 YYEEEE. CDR3 nucleotide sequence: TGTGCCAGCAGCCCAAAGCCCGGGACTAGCGGTTACAATGAGCAGTTCTTC. It encodes CASSPKPGTSGYNEQFF. Based on the CDR3 plus reference TRBV5-6 and TRBJ2-1, the full variable domain is DAGVTQSPTHLIKTRGQQVTLRCSPKSGHDTVSWYQQALGQGPQFIFQYYEEEERQRGNFPDRFSGHQFPNYSSELNVNALLLGDSALYLCASSPKPGTSGYNEQFFGPGTRLTVL.

The rearrangement joins TRBV10-1 to TRBJ2-1; maybe TRBD1 (6 bases). The V gene's germline CDR1 is WNHNN and CDR2 SYGVQD (reference sequence). V lost 0 bases, J lost 2 bases, and 8 bases lay in between. This CDR3 is built from 15 residues. The CDR3: CASSESPGAYNEQFF. In DNA form, the CDR3 reads TGCGCCAGCAGTGAGTCCCCAGGGGCCTACAATGAGCAGTTCTTC.

The CDR3 reads CASSFARRWREVPYEQYF. The CDR3 DNA reads as TGTGCCAGCAGCTTTGCGAGGCGTTGGCGGGAGGTCCCCTACGAGCAGTACTTC. This chain uses TRBV12-1 with TRBJ2-7; TRBD2 is the table's D call, not checked against the DNA. TRBV12-1 is a listed pseudogene. CDR3 length: 18 amino acids.

Written as DNA, the CDR3 is TGTGCCAGCAGCGTAAGTGGCGGGAGTGAGCAGTTCTTC. It is translated as CASSVSGGSEQFF. This sequence joins TRBV9 and TRBJ2-1; 7 bases fit TRBD2. Trimming cost V 1 base and J 9 bases; bases outside gene matches: 4. The CDR3 length is 13 residues. Germline assignment: CDR1 SGDLS and CDR2 YYNGEE.